This T cell receptor (beta chain) came from a study of neurological immune-mediated disorders. General observations from the study: Expanded clones shared no identical CDR3 amino acid sequences across subjects, which suggested private TCR-beta repertoires in all groups.

TCRdb passed the 5' RACE reads through MiXCR, listing each CDR3 protein once. The sample comprises 95,000 to 110,000 distinct CDR3 sequences, 10% to 14% of which are singletons, and around 3.1% rests with the top ten. Trimming at V came to 8 bases and at J to 7 bases, leaving 14 bases not matched to a gene. Germline loops: CDR1 SGHAT, CDR2 FQNNGV. The CDR3 runs to 16 residues. The time point: longitudinal time-point 3. A word on this clonotype: Its antigen is unidentified. A much larger clone is a single base away; this may be a read error.

The specimen was PBMCs. The chain carries TRBV11-2 and TRBJ2-2; 9 nucleotides agree with TRBD1. The sequence came from a female donor with HTLV-1-associated myelopathy (HAM/TSP). DNA for the CDR3: TGTGCCAGCCCTCAGAACGGGGACAGGGTAGTCGGGGAGCTGTTTTTT. Residues: CASPQNGDRVVGELFF.